This T cell receptor (beta chain) was observed in a study of technical replicates of blood from a few donors. Using immunoSEQ multiplex PCR, the repertoire was profiled, and TCRdb retains in-frame clones only, with some absent. The sample lists some 60,000 clones; 91% were seen once. Trimming removed 5 bases at V and 1 base at J, with 14 bases between. The length of the CDR3 is 15 residues. Germline lookup yields CDR1 SGHVS and CDR2 FQNEAQ. J is TRBJ1-1 and V is TRBV7-8, with a tentative D call TRBD1 (6 bases). The source of this sequence is a human donor in good health. Some clones in this sample may be carry-over from other donors' samples. The source material was PBMCs. CDR3 sequence: CASSNRDNGNTEAFF. CDR3 bases: TGTGCCAGCAGCAACCGGGACAATGGGAACACTGAAGCTTTCTTT. The full variable domain, in which reference TRBV7-8 and TRBJ1-1 provide the parts outside the CDR3, is GAGVSQSPRYKVAKRGQDVALRCDPISGHVSLFWYQQALGQGPEFLTYFQNEAQLDKSGLPSDRFFAERPEGSVSTLKIQRTQQEDSAVYLCASSNRDNGNTEAFFGQGTRLTVV.